These 24 T cell receptor beta chains originate from one sample sequenced in a study of CD8 T cells in Susac syndrome. Random-hexamer reverse transcription was applied to roughly 0.45 to 1 ug RNA. Each CDR3 protein is one row after TCRdb ran MiXCR on the immunoSEQ multiplex PCR reads. The sample holds about 130,000 distinct CDR3 sequences, more than 90% seen once. The sequenced sample consisted of CD8+ T cells from PBMCs. The source is a human donor with Susac syndrome.

The rearrangement uses TRBV29-1 and TRBJ1-1; D not resolved. Germline values: CDR1 SQVTM, CDR2 ANQGSEA. V was trimmed by 6 bases and J by 4 bases, leaving 21 bases between them. This CDR3 spans 15 amino acids. The CDR3, as DNA: TGCAGCGTAGGCCGTATTGGGGTGACGGGCACTGAAGCTTTCTTT. Translated, it gives CSVGRIGVTGTEAFF. Based on the CDR3 plus reference TRBV29-1 and TRBJ1-1, the full variable domain is SAVISQKPSRDICQRGTSLTIQCQVDSQVTMMFWYRQQPGQSLTLIATANQGSEATYESGFVIDKFPISRPNLTFSTLTVSNMSPEDSSIYLCSVGRIGVTGTEAFFGQGTRLTVV.

The CDR3 protein is CASSHAGGETQYF. CDR3 nucleotide sequence: TGTGCCAGCAGCCACGCGGGCGGAGAGACCCAGTACTTC. This sequence joins TRBV3-1 and TRBJ2-5, with D tentatively TRBD2 (5 bases). The CDR3 is made up of 13 amino acids. Germline V gene sequence: CDR1 LGHDT, CDR2 YNNKEL (reference sequence). V was pared by 3 bases and J by 4 bases, with 9 bases between.

V and J are TRBV29-1 and TRBJ2-5, with 9 bases aligning to TRBD2. CDR1 and CDR2 (germline): SQVTM, ANQGSEA. The CDR3 loop spans 14 amino acids. J was trimmed by 1 base and V by 5 bases; bases with no gene match: 5. The CDR3 DNA reads as TGCAGCGTTACTTTAGCGGGGGTCCAAGAGACCCAGTACTTC. Residues: CSVTLAGVQETQYF.

V and J are TRBV2 and TRBJ1-6; D gene uncertain. Trimming took 8 bases from V and 8 from J, leaving 7 bases between them. Germline CDR1 SNHLY, CDR2 FYNNEI. The CDR3 runs 11 residues. The CDR3 loop reads CASHRHSPLHF. DNA of the CDR3: TGTGCCAGCCACCGTCATTCACCCCTCCACTTT. Looking up the rest from reference TRBV2 and TRBJ1-6 gives the full variable domain: EPEVTQTPSHQVTQMGQEVILRCVPISNHLYFYWYRQILGQKVEFLVSFYNNEISEKSEIFDDQFSVERPDGSNFTLKIRSTKLEDSAMYFCASHRHSPLHFGNGTRLTVT.

This clonotype has a single count. As DNA, the CDR3 is TGTGCCAGCAGTTCCGGGACAGGGGGCCAAGATACGCAGTATTTT. Amino acids: CASSSGTGGQDTQYF. The chain has TRBV27 and TRBJ2-3; TRBD1 matches at 12 bases. From germline, CDR1 is MNHEY and CDR2 SMNVEV (reference sequence). The CDR3 covers 15 residues. J lost 5 bases, V lost 4 bases, and 4 bases had no gene match.

The V call is TRBV12-3 or TRBV12-4, the J call TRBJ1-5; D is perhaps TRBD1 (5 bases). The CDR3 covers 13 residues. Trimming cost V 1 base and J 7 bases, with 8 bases left between them. The chain's CDR3 is CASSLERQQPQHF. The CDR3 region has the DNA TGTGCCAGCAGTTTAGAGAGACAGCAGCCCCAGCATTTT.

This sequence joins TRBV30 and TRBJ2-2; D is unclear. Germline V gives CDR1 GTSNPN, CDR2 SVGIG (reference sequence). Trimming removed 5 bases at V and 5 bases at J, with 6 bases between. The CDR3 runs 11 residues. The CDR3 nucleotides are TGTGCCTGGTCACTGACCGGGGAGCTGTTTTTT. Protein sequence: CAWSLTGELFF.

The chain carries TRBV11-2 and TRBJ1-2; a weak D match, TRBD1 (6 bases). The CDR3 loop spans 14 amino acids. V gave up 1 base and J gave up 3 bases, with 9 bases separating them. From germline, CDR1 is SGHAT and CDR2 FQNNGV. The CDR3 region has the DNA TGTGCCAGCAGCTTAGGGACAGCCTACTATGGCTACACCTTC. Its translation: CASSLGTAYYGYTF.

This clonotype was counted once. The chain recombines TRBV4-2 with TRBJ2-7; unclear D gene. Trimming removed 0 bases from V and 7 bases from J, with 4 bases in between. The CDR3 is 11 residues long. The germline CDR1 and CDR2 sequences are LGHNA and YNFKEQ. CDR3 in DNA: TGTGCCAGCAGCCAAGATCTAGAGCAGTACTTC. Its translation is CASSQDLEQYF.

The V and J genes are TRBV20-1 and TRBJ2-1, with D tentatively TRBD2 (5 bases). Trimming took 6 bases from V and 7 from J, leaving 22 bases between them. CDR3 length: 15 residues. Germline CDR1 is DFQATT and CDR2 is SNEGSKA (reference sequence). CDR3 amino acids: CSADTKYLAANEQFF. The CDR3, as DNA: TGCAGTGCCGATACCAAGTATCTAGCTGCGAATGAGCAGTTCTTC.

The chain employs TRBV29-1 and TRBJ2-2, with D perhaps TRBD1 or TRBD2 (5 bases each). V dropped 7 bases and J dropped 6 bases, with 15 bases sitting between them. This CDR3 region has 13 residues. Germline V lookup: CDR1 SQVTM, CDR2 ANQGSEA. The CDR3 protein is CSAPGTRPGELFF. CDR3 nucleotides: TGCAGCGCCCCGGGGACCAGGCCCGGGGAGCTGTTTTTT.

CDR3 nucleotide sequence: TGTGCCAGCAGTTTCCTCCGGGACAGCGATTCACCCCTCCACTTT. Amino acid sequence: CASSFLRDSDSPLHF. The J gene is TRBJ1-6, the V gene TRBV27; 7 bases match TRBD1. V was pared by 3 bases and J by 8 bases, with 7 bases of the junction left unmatched. This CDR3 is 15 amino acids long. The germline CDR1 and CDR2 sequences are MNHEY and SMNVEV (reference sequence).

This sequence joins TRBV20-1 and TRBJ2-4; 7 bases line up with TRBD2. The V gene end was trimmed by 6 bases and the J gene end by 6 bases; junction bases not matched to a gene: 14. The CDR3 has 15 amino acids. The V gene's germline CDR1 is DFQATT and CDR2 SNEGSKA (reference sequence). The CDR3 is CSAPGRNDERNIQYF. In DNA form, the CDR3 reads TGCAGTGCCCCCGGGAGGAACGACGAGCGAAACATTCAGTACTTC.

This chain uses TRBV30 with TRBJ2-7, with D uncertain. The germline V gene encodes CDR1 GTSNPN and CDR2 SVGIG (reference sequence). This CDR3 has 12 residues. V lost 8 bases to trimming and J lost 6 bases, with 17 bases between them. CDR3 coding DNA: TGTGCCCTGGAAATTCGTCCGACCGAGCAGTACTTC. It yields the protein CALEIRPTEQYF. The whole variable domain, remainder taken from reference TRBV30 and TRBJ2-7, is SQTIHQWPATLVQPVGSPLSLECTVEGTSNPNLYWYRQAAGRGLQLLFYSVGIGQISSEVPQNLSASRPQDRQFILSSKKLLLSDSGFYLCALEIRPTEQYFGPGTRLTVT.

V is TRBV12-3 or TRBV12-4 and J is TRBJ2-1; D unresolved. The CDR3 covers 11 residues. Trimming took 6 bases from V and 9 from J, leaving 9 bases between them. CDR3 residues: CASSPLAEQFF. The CDR3 coding sequence is TGTGCCAGCAGCCCCCTTGCTGAGCAGTTCTTC.

The sample holds one count of this clonotype. The chain is built from TRBV20-1 and TRBJ2-2; D is unclear. With 0 bases removed from V and 3 bases from J, the gap between germline ends came to 11 bases. The CDR3 covers 15 residues. Germline V gene data show CDR1 as DFQATT and CDR2 as SNEGSKA (reference sequence). CDR3: CSARDSGRDTGELFF. CDR3 coding DNA: TGCAGTGCTAGAGATTCAGGCCGGGACACCGGGGAGCTGTTTTTT.

The chain carries TRBV13 and TRBJ1-2; maybe TRBD1 (5 bases). Per germline, CDR1 PRHDT and CDR2 FYEKMQ (reference sequence). This CDR3 comprises 17 residues. V was clipped by 6 bases and J by 0 bases, with 20 bases between them. The CDR3 region is CASRLAFDRTANYGYTF. For the CDR3, the DNA is TGTGCCAGCAGGCTAGCTTTCGACAGAACCGCTAACTATGGCTACACCTTC.

This clonotype was observed once. The chain links TRBV4-3 to TRBJ2-3, with TRBD2 as a possible D gene (6 bases). Germline V lookup: CDR1 LGHNA, CDR2 YSLEER. With 3 bases removed from V and 6 bases from J, the gap between germline ends came to 10 bases. The CDR3 has 13 residues. DNA of the CDR3: TGCGCCAGCAGCCACGGGAGTGCGGATACGCAGTATTTT. This sequence encodes CASSHGSADTQYF.

The chain has TRBV30 and TRBJ2-1; no clear D. The CDR3 runs to 15 residues. The germline V gene encodes CDR1 GTSNPN and CDR2 SVGIG (reference sequence). V was shortened by 5 bases and J by 2 bases, with 16 bases between the two germline ends. The CDR3 sequence: CAWDLARIPYNEQFF. The CDR3 DNA is TGTGCCTGGGACCTCGCTAGGATCCCCTACAATGAGCAGTTCTTC. Complete variable domain (other parts from reference TRBV30 and TRBJ2-1): SQTIHQWPATLVQPVGSPLSLECTVEGTSNPNLYWYRQAAGRGLQLLFYSVGIGQISSEVPQNLSASRPQDRQFILSSKKLLLSDSGFYLCAWDLARIPYNEQFFGPGTRLTVL.

This clonotype was detected only once. This chain joins TRBV4-3 and TRBJ2-3; 7 nucleotides align to TRBD2. V lost 5 bases to trimming and J lost 2 bases; unmatched junction nucleotides: 16. Looked up from germline, CDR1 is LGHNA and CDR2 is YSLEER. The CDR3 contains 18 residues. CDR3 DNA sequence: TGCGCCAGCAGCTTACTCGTCGCGGGAGTAATCTTCACAGATACGCAGTATTTT. It yields the protein CASSLLVAGVIFTDTQYF.

The chain joins TRBV20-1 to TRBJ1-1; possibly TRBD1 for D (5 bases). V was trimmed by 5 bases and J by 3 bases, leaving 13 bases between them. The CDR3 is made up of 13 amino acids. CDR1 DFQATT and CDR2 SNEGSKA come from the germline V gene (reference sequence). The CDR3 loop reads CSAAGTGDTEAFF. CDR3 coding DNA: TGCAGTGCTGCCGGGACGGGGGACACTGAAGCTTTCTTT.

This chain uses TRBV3-1 with TRBJ1-6, with D unresolved. The CDR3 spans 18 residues. Germline V gene sequence: CDR1 LGHDT, CDR2 YNNKEL (reference sequence). Trimming shortened V by 0 bases and J by 0 bases, and 12 bases separated the two germline ends. CDR3 amino acids: CASSQDGGRSSYNSPLHF. CDR3 nucleotides: TGTGCCAGCAGCCAAGATGGAGGCAGGAGCTCCTATAATTCACCCCTCCACTTT.

The chain employs TRBV10-2 and TRBJ1-2; D call uncertain. The germline V and J ends were trimmed by 0 bases and 4 bases, with 9 bases remaining between them. This CDR3 has 14 amino acids. Germline values: CDR1 WSHSY, CDR2 SAAADI. CDR3 DNA sequence: TGCGCCAGCAGTGAGTCGCCCTCCGCCTATGGCTACACCTTC. It yields the protein CASSESPSAYGYTF.

This chain uses TRBV15 with TRBJ1-2; D might be TRBD1 (5 bases). Germline V gene sequence: CDR1 LNHNV, CDR2 YYDKDF (reference sequence). This CDR3 has 17 amino acids. The ends were cut back, 0 bases at V and 6 bases at J, with 20 bases in the middle. Written as DNA, the CDR3 is TGTGCCACCAGCAGAGATCTTCTACGGGCAGGGACGGATGGCTACACCTTC. Its protein is CATSRDLLRAGTDGYTF.